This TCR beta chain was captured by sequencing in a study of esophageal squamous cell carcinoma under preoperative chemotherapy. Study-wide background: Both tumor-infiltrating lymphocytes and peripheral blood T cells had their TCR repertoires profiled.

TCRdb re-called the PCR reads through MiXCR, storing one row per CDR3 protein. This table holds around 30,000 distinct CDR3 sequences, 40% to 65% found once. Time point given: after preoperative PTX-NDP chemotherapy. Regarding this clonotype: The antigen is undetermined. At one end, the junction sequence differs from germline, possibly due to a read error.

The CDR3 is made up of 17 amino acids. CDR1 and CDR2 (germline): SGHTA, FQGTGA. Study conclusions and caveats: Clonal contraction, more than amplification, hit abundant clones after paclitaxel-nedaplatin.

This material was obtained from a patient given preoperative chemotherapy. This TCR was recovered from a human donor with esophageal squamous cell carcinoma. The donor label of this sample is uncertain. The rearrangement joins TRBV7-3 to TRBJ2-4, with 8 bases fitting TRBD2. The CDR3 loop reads CSSSLKLGRGAENIQYF. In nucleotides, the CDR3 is TGTTCCAGCAGCCTCAAACTGGGGCGGGGGGCCGAAAACATTCAGTACTTC. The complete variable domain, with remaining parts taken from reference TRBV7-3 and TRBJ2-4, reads GAGVSQTPSNKVTEKGKYVELRCDPISGHTALYWYRQSLGQGPEFLIYFQGTGAADDSGLPNDRFFAVRPEGSVSTLKIQRTERGDSAVYLCSSSLKLGRGAENIQYFGAGTRLSVL.